This TCR beta chain was observed in a study of Ad26.COV2.S vaccination and SARS-CoV-2 variants. Whole-study findings and limits: Vaccinees and placebo recipients showed similar non-spike TCR breadth.

Note on this clone: Its target is not known.

Clones were read by immunoSEQ multiplex PCR, and TCRdb kept only the in-frame ones, dropping some. The sample records roughly 380,000 clones, just over 90% being singletons. This CDR3 spans 15 amino acids. The V gene's germline CDR1 is SGDLS and CDR2 YYNGEE. Trimming took 2 bases from V and 12 from J; bases not matched to a gene: 9. The receptor's source is a human donor who had recovered from COVID-19. The chain recombines TRBV9 with TRBJ1-6, with 9 bases fitting TRBD1. The material was peripheral blood, obtained after recovery from COVID-19. The chain's CDR3 is CASSVPETGGGPLHF. The DNA of the CDR3 is TGTGCCAGCAGCGTGCCAGAGACAGGGGGGGGACCCCTCCACTTT.